The clone carrying this T cell receptor (beta chain) was detected once. This sequence may be a read error, since a much larger clone differs from it by one base. This sample is part of a study of T cells in Graves' hyperthyroidism and ophthalmopathy. Study information: Any treatment followed the collection of peripheral blood at initial diagnosis.

The CDR3 regions of TCR beta were amplified from RNA transcripts. First-round RT-PCR with HTBI primers amplified the TCR CDR3 region. One entry per CDR3 protein, called by TCRdb with MiXCR from the multiplex PCR reads. The sample holds about 320,000 distinct CDR3 sequences, approximately 17% seen once. The authors deemed Graves' hyperthyroidism stable absent ophthalmopathy progression within 18 months. It was uncontrolled infection, other autoimmune disease, pregnancy or lactation that excluded patients. This TCR was recovered from a man aged 25 to 40 with Graves' hyperthyroidism. Material for sequencing was blood.

Here the CDR3 DNA reads TGTGCCCGGAGTCTCTCCTACAATGAGCAGTTCTTC. It specifies CARSLSYNEQFF. The chain couples TRBV30 to TRBJ2-1; D gene uncertain. The CDR3 is 12 amino acids. Germline CDR1 GTSNPN, CDR2 SVGIG (reference sequence).